Listed here is a single T cell receptor (beta chain). Antigen: not known. V lost 1 base to trimming and J lost 2 bases, with 12 bases between them. CDR1 is SGHRS and CDR2 is YFSETQ in the germline V gene. CDR3 length equals 15 residues. Sorting produced populations that all topped 95% purity. Sequenced material consisted of expressed TCRB transcripts (all of the isolated RNA was reverse transcribed). Here immunoSEQ multiplex PCR was the method, and the copy in TCRdb shows in-frame clones only, minus some. The sample includes 350,000 to 450,000 clones, around an eighth of them seen just once. This sample stems from a study of beta chain features in type 1 diabetes. At the level of the study: Comparable age, gender and cell yields were observed in patients relative to healthy donors.

The study, taken as a whole, reports: Equally in patients and controls, PCR might preferentially amplify shorter templates. The study left unresolved whether HLA type influences TCRB rearrangement. People with Type 1 diabetes carried modestly yet significantly shorter TCRB CDR3s in all four CD4+ subsets.

The rearrangement uses TRBV5-1 and TRBJ2-5; D is perhaps TRBD1 (5 bases). The source material was naive CD4+ T cells from blood. This receptor was identified in a young woman with type 1 diabetes. In nucleotides, the CDR3 is TGCGCCAGCAGCTTGAGGACGCCAGGGCAAGAGACCCAGTACTTC. This gives the protein CASSLRTPGQETQYF.